This T cell receptor beta chain was recovered during a study of shared clonotypes between healthy human individuals. Study findings and constraints: Tissues were not sampled, only blood, and their repertoires likely differ. The low donor count limited represented genetic and exposure-history diversity. The expectation was that sequencing depth would affect clonotype sharing among donors.

This CDR3 comprises 16 residues. Germline V CDR1 and CDR2: MNHNS, SASEGT. Deletions cut 3 bases from V and 5 bases from J, with 16 bases between. With regard to this clone: Its antigen is unidentified.

Terminally differentiated effector memory CD45RA+ cells were excluded from the naive CD8 cells, which were CD45RO-negative and positively selected for CCR7. In the original workflow: Quality scores were absent from the junction-only immunoSEQ sequences, so filtering differed. The assay was immunoSEQ multiplex PCR, and TCRdb's table has in-frame clones only and misses some. D and trimming come from the DNA, and the V and J calls and clone size come from that table. The sample carries some 2,000,000 clones, roughly 94% recorded once. The sequence was collected from a young man in good health. The chain uses TRBV6-1 and TRBJ2-2; tentatively, D is TRBD1 or TRBD2 (6 bases each). The sample taken for sequencing was naive CD8+ T cells sorted from blood. The DNA of the CDR3 is TGTGCCAGCAGTGAGACGGGGGCTGTGAGGACCGGGGAGCTGTTTTTT. It specifies CASSETGAVRTGELFF.